This TCR beta chain was sequenced during a study of vaccination effects on CD4 cells after COVID-19. With the ViraFEST assay, the study expanded antigen-specific CD4+ T cells using viral peptide pools, then sequenced them. Isolation of CD4+ T cells took place after less than 12 days of culture. Vaccine recipients, nucleocapsid antibody negative, had no prior SARS-CoV-2 infection. Each culture well received around 2 million PBMC. These cells were then cultured in IMDM with about 9.9 IU/ml IL-2 and around 10 ug/ml peptides. In the cultures, half the medium was exchanged for IL-2 medium on days 3 and 7. The data were produced by immunoSEQ multiplex PCR, yet TCRdb's version contains in-frame clones alone and is incomplete. The sample has 50,000 to 65,000 clones, approximately 80% seen once. Study results and caveats: There were few convalescent patients in the study and no early post-infection timepoints.

CDR1 and CDR2 (germline): MNHEY, SVGAGI. CDR3 length: 14 residues. The junction had 6 bases not matched to a gene; V was cut back by 7 bases and J by 4 bases. A word on this clone: Its antigen is still unknown.

This TCR was sampled from a human donor who received a COVID-19 vaccine. This sequence joins TRBV6-5 and TRBJ2-3, with 9 bases lining up with TRBD2. The sample consisted of CD4+ T cells from PBMCs cultured with HCoV-229E spike peptides, taken before COVID-19 vaccination. CDR3 residues: CASIGGGASDTQYF. The CDR3 bases are TGTGCCAGCATTGGCGGGGGGGCCTCAGATACGCAGTATTTT.